These 20 T cell receptor beta chains were all obtained from the same sample, sequenced in a study of shared clonotypes between healthy human individuals. The naive CD8 subset, CD45RO-negative cells positively selected for CCR7, excluded terminally differentiated effector memory CD45RA+ cells. This table comes from immunoSEQ multiplex PCR, and its TCRdb copy is limited to in-frame clones, with some not included. The sample holds just over 2,000,000 clones, around 96% seen once. The material sequenced was naive CD8+ T cells sorted from blood. The receptors derive from a man aged 18 to 29 in good health.

The rearrangement joins TRBV4-3 to TRBJ2-1; 10 bases map to TRBD2. Germline values: CDR1 LGHNA, CDR2 YSLEER. There are 18 residues in the CDR3. V dropped 0 bases and J dropped 5; count of bases not matched to a gene: 10. The CDR3 DNA follows: TGCGCCAGCAGCCAAGATCAAGAGCGGGAGGGCCAGGACAATGAGCAGTTCTTC. Its translation is CASSQDQEREGQDNEQFF.

CDR3 protein: CASSSSQGANEKLFF. For the CDR3, the DNA is TGTGCCAGCAGCTCCAGCCAGGGAGCTAATGAAAAACTGTTTTTT. The chain links TRBV7-2 to TRBJ1-4; a possible D gene is TRBD1 (5 bases). Germline V gives CDR1 SGHTA, CDR2 FQGNSA. The CDR3 covers 15 residues. Trimming took off 4 bases at V and 3 bases at J, with 12 bases between the two ends.

This rearrangement joins TRBV19 to TRBJ2-1, with 10 bases lining up with TRBD1. Germline trimming cut 6 bases from V and 8 bases from J; bases unmatched to any gene: 1. Germline CDR1 is LNHDA and CDR2 is SQIVND (reference sequence). The CDR3 consists of 12 residues. The CDR3 sequence is CASRTGGDEQFF. The CDR3 DNA is TGTGCCAGTAGGACAGGGGGCGATGAGCAGTTCTTC.

The CDR3 reads CASSQYMNTEAFF. The CDR3, as DNA: TGTGCCAGCAGCCAGTACATGAACACTGAAGCTTTCTTT. This rearrangement joins TRBV7-3 to TRBJ1-1; D is unclear. Germline-derived CDR1 and CDR2 are SGHTA and FQGTGA. The CDR3 contains 13 residues. Deletions cut 5 bases from V and 0 bases from J, with 7 bases between.

Comments on this clone: Other nucleotide sequences from this sample produce the same CDR3. The genes are TRBV7-3 and TRBJ2-1; 10 nucleotides align to TRBD2. CDR3 size: 15 residues. Unmatched junction bases numbered 4, after V lost 2 bases and J lost 6 bases. The germline V gene encodes CDR1 SGHTA and CDR2 FQGTGA. The CDR3 sequence is CASSLGLAGVNEQFF. CDR3 sequence (DNA): TGTGCCAGCAGCTTAGGGCTAGCGGGGGTCAATGAGCAGTTCTTC. Complete variable domain (other parts from reference TRBV7-3 and TRBJ2-1): GAGVSQTPSNKVTEKGKYVELRCDPISGHTALYWYRQSLGQGPEFLIYFQGTGAADDSGLPNDRFFAVRPEGSVSTLKIQRTERGDSAVYLCASSLGLAGVNEQFFGPGTRLTVL.

This chain uses TRBV7-9 with TRBJ2-2, with 7 bases fitting TRBD1. Germline assignment: CDR1 SEHNR and CDR2 FQNEAQ (reference sequence). V gave up 5 bases and J gave up 0 bases; unmatched junction bases: 3. The length of the CDR3 is 15 residues. DNA for the CDR3: TGTGCCAGCAGCGGGGACAGACCGAACACCGGGGAGCTGTTTTTT. Translated: CASSGDRPNTGELFF.

The CDR3 coding sequence is TGCGCCAGCAGCCAACGGGAGGACGCTCGGGGCACCGGGGAGCTGTTTTTT. Amino acids: CASSQREDARGTGELFF. The V call is TRBV4-3, the J call TRBJ2-2; 7 bases fit TRBD2. CDR1 and CDR2 from the germline V gene are LGHNA and YSLEER. The CDR3 length is 17 residues. The trim removed 2 bases at V and 4 bases at J, leaving 10 bases unmatched.

The V call is TRBV10-3, the J call TRBJ2-5; 9 nucleotides agree with TRBD2. CDR3 length equals 17 residues. From germline, CDR1 is ENHRY and CDR2 SYGVKD. J gave up 1 base and V 0 bases, and 6 bases lay outside the gene matches. The CDR3 DNA follows: TGTGCCATCAGTGAGTCGATGGCGGGGGGGACCCAAGAGACCCAGTACTTC. Its translation: CAISESMAGGTQETQYF.

V gene TRBV13 combines with J gene TRBJ2-5; possible D gene TRBD1, 6 bases. The DNA matches TRBJ2-7 better at its end, which makes the J call doubtful. This CDR3 is built from 15 residues. Germline loops: CDR1 PRHDT, CDR2 FYEKMQ (reference sequence). The CDR3 region has the DNA TGTGCCAGCAGCTTAGAAGGGACACCTTCCTACGAGCAGTACTTC. Protein: CASSLEGTPSYEQYF.

This clone has more than one count but fewer than ten. The V gene is TRBV2, the J gene TRBJ1-2, with a weak D call TRBD1 (6 bases). CDR3 length: 12 residues. The germline CDR1 and CDR2 sequences are SNHLY and FYNNEI. Trimming removed 8 bases at V and 7 bases at J, with 14 bases between. The CDR3 nucleotides are TGTGCCAGCGACCAGGGGCGCGTTGGCTACACCTTC. It yields the protein CASDQGRVGYTF.

The gene calls are TRBV11-2 and TRBJ2-1; the match to TRBD1 covers 7 bases. Germline values: CDR1 SGHAT, CDR2 FQNNGV. Trimming took 6 bases from V and 4 from J; bases not matched to a gene: 6. The CDR3 extends over 14 amino acids. The CDR3, as DNA: TGTGCCAGCAGGAACCGGGACAGTTACAATGAGCAGTTCTTC. Translating gives CASRNRDSYNEQFF.

This chain links TRBV6-5 with TRBJ2-5; 8 nucleotides agree with TRBD2. The germline V gene has CDR1 MNHEY and CDR2 SVGAGI. The CDR3 loop spans 15 amino acids. The V gene end was trimmed by 4 bases and the J gene end by 1 base; junction bases not matched to a gene: 5. In DNA, the CDR3 is TGTGCCAGCAGTTCGACGGGGGGGTCCCAAGAGACCCAGTACTTC. It specifies CASSSTGGSQETQYF.

Worth noting for this clone: The identical CDR3 is also encoded by other nucleotide sequences in the sample. V usage is TRBV27 and J usage is TRBJ2-7; TRBD2 agrees at 8 bases. In germline, CDR1 is MNHEY, CDR2 SMNVEV (reference sequence). J lost 1 base, V lost 0 bases, and 5 bases had no gene match. CDR3 length: 16 amino acids. CDR3 bases: TGTGCCAGCAGTTTATCCGGGGGGGAGAAGTCCTACGAGCAGTACTTC. Encoded protein: CASSLSGGEKSYEQYF.

Of note for this clone: Additional DNA sequences in this sample encode the identical CDR3. This chain joins TRBV4-1 and TRBJ2-3; D is unresolved. Germline loops: CDR1 MGHRA, CDR2 YSYEKL. The V and J ends lost 0 bases and 2 bases respectively, with 6 bases between them. CDR3 size: 14 residues. The CDR3 DNA is TGCGCCAGCAGCCAAGATCCTTCCACAGATACGCAGTATTTT. Translating gives CASSQDPSTDTQYF.

The chain couples TRBV7-9 to TRBJ1-1; TRBD1 agrees at 7 bases. After removal of 4 bases from V and 0 bases from J, the junction contained 8 bases not matched to a gene. The CDR3 consists of 16 residues. Germline V lookup: CDR1 SEHNR, CDR2 FQNEAQ (reference sequence). For the CDR3, the DNA is TGTGCCAGCAGCTCCGAATCGGGACAGATGAACACTGAAGCTTTCTTT. Translating gives CASSSESGQMNTEAFF. The variable domain in full, completed from reference TRBV7-9 and TRBJ1-1, reads DTGVSQNPRHKITKRGQNVTFRCDPISEHNRLYWYRQTLGQGPEFLTYFQNEAQLEKSRLLSDRFSAERPKGSFSTLEIQRTEQGDSAMYLCASSSESGQMNTEAFFGQGTRLTVV.

This chain connects TRBV9 to TRBJ1-5; D gene unclear. Trimming stripped 4 bases from V and 1 base from J, with 9 bases between. CDR3 size: 14 residues. Germline V gene data show CDR1 as SGDLS and CDR2 as YYNGEE. The CDR3 bases are TGTGCCAGCAGCCCAACACAAAGCAATCAGCCCCAGCATTTT. This gives the protein CASSPTQSNQPQHF.

With respect to this clone: In the same sample, other DNA sequences code for this CDR3. The chain has TRBV5-4 and TRBJ1-1; D is uncertain. Germline V gives CDR1 SGHNT, CDR2 YYREEE (reference sequence). The V end was cut by 4 bases, the J end by 5 bases, with 12 bases between. This CDR3 comprises 13 residues. The CDR3 nucleotides are TGTGCCAGCAGCCTACGGGAGGGAACTGAAGCTTTCTTT. It yields the protein CASSLREGTEAFF.

The V gene is TRBV18, the J gene TRBJ2-7, with D tentatively TRBD1 (5 bases). Looked up from germline, CDR1 is KGHSH and CDR2 is LQKENI. This CDR3 region has 14 residues. With 3 bases removed from V and 4 bases from J, the gap between germline ends came to 13 bases. CDR3 loop: CASSPVDRVYEQYF. DNA for the CDR3: TGTGCCAGCTCACCCGTCGACAGAGTATACGAGCAGTACTTC. Full variable domain (missing parts from reference TRBV18 and TRBJ2-7): NAGVMQNPRHLVRRRGQEARLRCSPMKGHSHVYWYRQLPEEGLKFMVYLQKENIIDESGMPKERFSAEFPKEGPSILRIQQVVRGDSAAYFCASSPVDRVYEQYFGPGTRLTVT.

The genes are TRBV5-1 and TRBJ1-1; D is possibly TRBD1 (6 bases). The germline V and J ends were trimmed by 4 bases and 6 bases, with 25 bases remaining between them. The germline V gene encodes CDR1 SGHRS and CDR2 YFSETQ. This CDR3 is 17 amino acids long. The CDR3 bases are TGCGCCAGCAGCCACCCGGGACAAGCTATCCCTGGGGCTGAAGCTTTCTTT. This translates into CASSHPGQAIPGAEAFF.

With respect to this clone: Other DNA sequences in this sample translate to the same CDR3. The J gene is TRBJ2-7, the V gene TRBV19, with TRBD1 identical over 7 bases. CDR3 length equals 14 residues. Germline V CDR1 and CDR2: LNHDA, SQIVND (reference sequence). J lost 4 bases, V lost 1 base, and 4 bases had no gene match. CDR3 bases: TGTGCCAGTAGTATAGGACAGGGAGATTACGAGCAGTACTTC. Amino acids: CASSIGQGDYEQYF.